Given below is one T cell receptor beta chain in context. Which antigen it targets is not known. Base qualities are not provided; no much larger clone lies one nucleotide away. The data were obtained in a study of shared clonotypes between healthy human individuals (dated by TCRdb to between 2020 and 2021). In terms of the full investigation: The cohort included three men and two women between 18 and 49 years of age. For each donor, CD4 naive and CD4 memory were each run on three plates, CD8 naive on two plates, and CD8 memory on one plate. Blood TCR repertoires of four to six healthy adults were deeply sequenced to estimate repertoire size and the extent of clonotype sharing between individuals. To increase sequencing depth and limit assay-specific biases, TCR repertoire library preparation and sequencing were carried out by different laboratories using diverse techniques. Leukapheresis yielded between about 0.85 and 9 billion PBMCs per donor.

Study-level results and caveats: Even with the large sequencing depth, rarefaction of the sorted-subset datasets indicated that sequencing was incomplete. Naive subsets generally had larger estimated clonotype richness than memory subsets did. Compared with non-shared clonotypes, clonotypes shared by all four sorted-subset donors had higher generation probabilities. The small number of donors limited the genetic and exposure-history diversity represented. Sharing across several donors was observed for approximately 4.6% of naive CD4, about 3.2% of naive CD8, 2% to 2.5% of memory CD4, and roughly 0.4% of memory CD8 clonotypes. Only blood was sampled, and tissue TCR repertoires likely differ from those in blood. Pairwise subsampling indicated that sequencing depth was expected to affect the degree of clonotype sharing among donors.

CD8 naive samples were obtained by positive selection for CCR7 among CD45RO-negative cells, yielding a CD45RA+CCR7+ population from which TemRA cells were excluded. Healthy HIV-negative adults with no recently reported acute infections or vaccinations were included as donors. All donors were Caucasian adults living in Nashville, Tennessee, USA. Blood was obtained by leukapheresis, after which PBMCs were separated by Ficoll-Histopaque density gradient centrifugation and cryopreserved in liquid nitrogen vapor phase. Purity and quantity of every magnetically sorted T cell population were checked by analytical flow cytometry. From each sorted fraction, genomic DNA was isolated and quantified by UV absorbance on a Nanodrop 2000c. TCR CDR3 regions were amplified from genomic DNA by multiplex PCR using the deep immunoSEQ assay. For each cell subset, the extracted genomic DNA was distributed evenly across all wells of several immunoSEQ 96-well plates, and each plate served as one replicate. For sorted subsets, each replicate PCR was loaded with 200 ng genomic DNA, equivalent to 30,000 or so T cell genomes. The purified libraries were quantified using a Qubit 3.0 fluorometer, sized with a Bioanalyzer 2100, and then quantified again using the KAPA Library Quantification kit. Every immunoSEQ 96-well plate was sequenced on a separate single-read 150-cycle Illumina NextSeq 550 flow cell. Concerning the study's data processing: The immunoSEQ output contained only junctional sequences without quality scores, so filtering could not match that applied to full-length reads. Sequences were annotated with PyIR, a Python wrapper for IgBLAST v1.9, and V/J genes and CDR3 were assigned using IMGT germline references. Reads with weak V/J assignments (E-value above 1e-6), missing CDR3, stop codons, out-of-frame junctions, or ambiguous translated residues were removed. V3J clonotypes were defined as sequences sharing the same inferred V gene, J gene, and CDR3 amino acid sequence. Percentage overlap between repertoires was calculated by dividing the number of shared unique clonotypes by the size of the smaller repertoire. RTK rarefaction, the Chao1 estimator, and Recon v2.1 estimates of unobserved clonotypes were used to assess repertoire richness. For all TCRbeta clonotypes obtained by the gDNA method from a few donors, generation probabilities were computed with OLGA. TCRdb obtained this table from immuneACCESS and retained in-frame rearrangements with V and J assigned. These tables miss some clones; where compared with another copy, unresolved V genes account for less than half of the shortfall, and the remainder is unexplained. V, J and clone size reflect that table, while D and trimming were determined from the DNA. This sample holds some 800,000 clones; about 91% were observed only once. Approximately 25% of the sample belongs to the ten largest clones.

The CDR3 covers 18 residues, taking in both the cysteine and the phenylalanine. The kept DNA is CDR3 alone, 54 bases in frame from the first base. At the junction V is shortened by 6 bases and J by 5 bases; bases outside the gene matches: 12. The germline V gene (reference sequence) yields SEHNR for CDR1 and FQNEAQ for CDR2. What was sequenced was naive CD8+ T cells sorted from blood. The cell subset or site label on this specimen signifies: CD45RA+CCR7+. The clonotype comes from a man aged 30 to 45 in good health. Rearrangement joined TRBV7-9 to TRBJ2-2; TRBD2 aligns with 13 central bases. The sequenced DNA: TGTGCCAGCAGTCTAAGGACTAGCGGGAGTGTGGCTACCGGGGAGCTGTTTTTT. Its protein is CASSLRTSGSVATGELFF.